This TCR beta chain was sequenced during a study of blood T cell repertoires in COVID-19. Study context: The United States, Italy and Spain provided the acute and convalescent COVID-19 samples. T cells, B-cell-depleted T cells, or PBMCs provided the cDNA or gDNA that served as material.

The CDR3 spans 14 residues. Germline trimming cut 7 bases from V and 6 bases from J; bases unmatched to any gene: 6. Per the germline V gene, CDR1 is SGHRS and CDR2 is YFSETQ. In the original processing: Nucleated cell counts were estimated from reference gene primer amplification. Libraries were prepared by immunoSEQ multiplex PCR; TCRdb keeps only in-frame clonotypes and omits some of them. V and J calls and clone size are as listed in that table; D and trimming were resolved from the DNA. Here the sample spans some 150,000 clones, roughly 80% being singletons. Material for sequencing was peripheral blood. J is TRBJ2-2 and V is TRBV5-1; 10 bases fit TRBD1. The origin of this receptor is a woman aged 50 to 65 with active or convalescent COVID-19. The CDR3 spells CASSGGTGAGELFF. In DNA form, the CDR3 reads TGCGCCAGCTCTGGAGGGACAGGGGCCGGGGAGCTGTTTTTT.